Sequencing of this T cell receptor beta chain was carried out in a study of T cell repertoires in cytomegalovirus infection. Study as a whole: Use of recently identified HLA-C-restricted and well-studied HLA-B-restricted CMV epitopes was part of the study. Evidence of both CMV infection and a matching HLA type came from public TCR beta signatures.

The CDR3 spans 15 residues. Deletions cut 0 bases from V and 2 bases from J, with 8 bases between. Germline values: CDR1 MDHEN, CDR2 SYDVKM. One entry per CDR3 protein results from TCRdb running MiXCR on the reads. The repertoire holds 750,000 to 900,000 distinct CDR3 sequences, with about 27% as singletons. This clonotype has just a few counts. What it recognizes is unknown. The sequence derives from a human donor in good health (CMV status not recorded). Some clones in this sample may be carry-over from other donors' samples. The sample in question was cultured CD8+ T cells from PBMCs, obtained from culture after CMV antigen stimulation. The chain is built from TRBV28 and TRBJ1-5; D not certain. CDR3 loop: CASSLWSGRNQPQHF. For the CDR3, the DNA is TGTGCCAGCAGTTTATGGTCCGGACGCAATCAGCCCCAGCATTTT.